The present T cell receptor (beta chain) was sequenced within a study of cytomegalovirus exposure and HLA in healthy donors. Across the study: Drawn from HLA-typed donors, approximately 86 million unique TCRs were held in an early data release. General study results and limits: An assumption of roughly uniform sequencing depth across donors underlay the presence/absence analyses. CMV antigen specificity was confirmed in vitro for a few CMV-associated chains. Cytomegalovirus-associated status was assigned to about 170 TCR beta chains.

Use of 60 Vbeta and 13 Jbeta primers characterized the PCR. The repertoire was sequenced with immunoSEQ multiplex PCR; TCRdb's copy has only in-frame clones and lacks some. This sample yields 100,000 to 150,000 clones, of which about 81% are seen a single time; about 1% belongs to the top ten. Worth noting for this clone: Antigen specificity is unknown.

The receptor's source is a young woman in good health and CMV-seronegative. Sequencing used PBMCs.

The CDR3, as DNA: TGTGCCAGCAGCCGATCTAGCGGTTTCACCTACGAGCAGTACTTC. Translated: CASSRSSGFTYEQYF. The chain joins TRBV4-2 to TRBJ2-7, with 7 positions matching TRBD2. The CDR3 loop spans 15 amino acids. V lost 4 bases, J lost 2 bases, and 8 bases stayed unmatched. Per the germline V gene, CDR1 is LGHNA and CDR2 is YNFKEQ.